This T cell receptor beta chain was sequenced in a study of T cells in Graves' hyperthyroidism and ophthalmopathy. The length of the CDR3 is 16 residues. Germline loops: CDR1 MDHEN, CDR2 SYDVKM. J gave up 2 bases and V 6 bases, and 9 bases lay outside the gene matches. The study defined stable Graves' hyperthyroidism as no ophthalmopathy progression within 18 months. This clonotype was counted at least ten times. TCR beta CDR3 region amplification was performed from RNA transcripts. During a first-round RT-PCR of the TCR CDR3, the HTBI primer set was used. TCRdb re-analysed the multiplex PCR reads in MiXCR, keeping a single row per CDR3 protein. The sample consists of more than 650,000 distinct CDR3 sequences, 14% of them appearing once.

The sequenced material came from blood. The rearrangement links TRBV28 to TRBJ2-7, with 11 bases aligning to TRBD1. The source of this sequence is a woman younger than 35 with Graves' hyperthyroidism. The CDR3 region has the DNA TGTGCCAGCAGGACAAACCCGGGACAGGGGGCCTACGAGCAGTACTTC. This codes for CASRTNPGQGAYEQYF.